The 28 T cell receptor beta chains listed next were all sequenced from one sample in a study of circulating and synovial CD4+ cells in juvenile arthritis (dated by TCRdb to the mid-2010s). The library came from the immunoSEQ multiplex PCR assay. The table was pulled from immuneACCESS by TCRdb, which kept in-frame rearrangements only. Such tables lose some clones; where checked, under half of the loss comes from unresolved V genes, and the rest has no known cause. This sample gives tens of thousands of clones in total; around 95% of them show up just once. Less than 0.2% of the sample rests with the top ten. Sequencing input: CD4+ T cells from blood. These receptors were collected from a human donor with juvenile idiopathic arthritis.

The chain carries TRBV28 and TRBJ2-7, with 10 bases aligning to TRBD2. The CDR3 length is 16 residues. Trimming removed 5 bases from V and 1 base from J; junction bases left unmatched: 8. Per germline, CDR1 MDHEN and CDR2 SYDVKM. The CDR3 sequence: CASSAPGTSESYEQYF. Written as DNA, the CDR3 is TGTGCCAGCAGTGCACCCGGGACTAGCGAGTCCTACGAGCAGTACTTC.

Points on this clone: Other DNA variants within this sample encode the same CDR3. The V call is TRBV30, the J call TRBJ1-6, with D unclear. This CDR3 spans 14 amino acids. V shed 4 bases and J shed 6 bases, with 13 bases lying between them. The V gene's germline CDR1 is GTSNPN and CDR2 SVGIG (reference sequence). The CDR3, as DNA: TGTGCCTGGACGTACGTCGGGTTTAATTCACCCCTCCACTTT. Protein product: CAWTYVGFNSPLHF. Variable domain in full (rest from reference TRBV30 and TRBJ1-6): SQTIHQWPATLVQPVGSPLSLECTVEGTSNPNLYWYRQAAGRGLQLLFYSVGIGQISSEVPQNLSASRPQDRQFILSSKKLLLSDSGFYLCAWTYVGFNSPLHFGNGTRLTVT.

The chain joins TRBV18 to TRBJ1-2, with D hard to call. CDR1 and CDR2 (germline): KGHSH, LQKENI. There are 13 residues in the CDR3. V shed 5 bases and J shed 2 bases, with 9 bases lying between them. The CDR3 loop is CASSIEQNYGYTF. DNA for the CDR3: TGTGCCAGCTCAATCGAACAAAACTATGGCTACACCTTC.

The gene calls are TRBV28 and TRBJ2-7; 9 nucleotides line up with TRBD1. CDR1 is MDHEN and CDR2 is SYDVKM in the germline V gene. Losses at the gene ends were 2 bases for V and 0 bases for J; bases not matched to a gene: 5. The CDR3 has 16 amino acids. The DNA for the CDR3 is TGTGCCAGCAGTTTAAGTGCGGGACAGGGCTCCTACGAGCAGTACTTC. Translated, it gives CASSLSAGQGSYEQYF.

V and J are TRBV27 and TRBJ2-7, with TRBD1 matching over 8 bases. V shed 8 bases, J shed 4 bases, and the junction held 10 bases outside the gene matches. The germline gives CDR1 MNHEY, CDR2 SMNVEV (reference sequence). This CDR3 is built from 14 residues. For the CDR3, the DNA is TGTGCCAGCGGTACCAGGGGGCATCCGTACGAGCAGTACTTC. Translated: CASGTRGHPYEQYF.

This sequence joins TRBV7-9 and TRBJ2-5; a weak D match, TRBD2 (6 bases). Between the trimmed V and J ends, which lost 5 bases and 4 bases, there was a span of 8 bases. The length of the CDR3 is 12 residues. Germline CDR1 SEHNR, CDR2 FQNEAQ (reference sequence). The CDR3 coding sequence is TGTGCCAGCAGCCCGGAGGGAGAGACCCAGTACTTC. It encodes CASSPEGETQYF.

This rearrangement joins TRBV5-4 to TRBJ2-1, with D maybe TRBD1 (6 bases). This CDR3 has 17 amino acids. Trimming removed 0 bases at V and 3 bases at J, with 16 bases between. In germline, CDR1 is SGHNT, CDR2 YYREEE (reference sequence). CDR3 region: CASSLAFTGQNYNEQFF. The CDR3 region has the DNA TGTGCCAGCAGCTTGGCCTTTACCGGACAGAACTACAATGAGCAGTTCTTC.

This sequence joins TRBV27 and TRBJ1-5; TRBD1 agrees at 8 bases. This CDR3 is 16 amino acids long. Germline CDR1 reads MNHEY; CDR2 reads SMNVEV (reference sequence). After removal of 3 bases from V and 1 base from J, the junction contained 5 bases not matched to a gene. CDR3 sequence (DNA): TGTGCCAGCAGTTTGGGGCGGACAGGGAGCAATCAGCCCCAGCATTTT. This gives the protein CASSLGRTGSNQPQHF.

The chain couples TRBV9 to TRBJ2-2; 13 bases line up with TRBD2. From germline, CDR1 is SGDLS and CDR2 YYNGEE. V shed 3 bases, J shed 7 bases, and the junction held 9 bases outside the gene matches. CDR3 size: 17 residues. For the CDR3, the DNA is TGTGCCAGCAGCGCAGGACTAGCGGGAGCCTTCGGCGGGGAGCTGTTTTTT. Translating gives CASSAGLAGAFGGELFF.

This chain uses TRBV6-1 with TRBJ2-1; D perhaps matches TRBD2 (7 bases). Germline CDR1 reads MNHNS; CDR2 reads SASEGT. Trimming took 6 bases from V and 2 from J, leaving 14 bases between them. There are 15 residues in the CDR3. The CDR3 sequence is CASSVVGGAYNEQFF. For the CDR3, the DNA is TGTGCCAGCAGCGTGGTAGGGGGGGCCTACAATGAGCAGTTCTTC.

To note about this clone: This same CDR3 is encoded by further DNA sequences in the sample. The rearrangement links TRBV19 to TRBJ1-6; 7 nucleotides match TRBD1. J gave up 6 bases and V 6 bases, and 11 bases lay outside the gene matches. Germline CDR1 reads LNHDA; CDR2 reads SQIVND (reference sequence). The CDR3 has 16 residues. The DNA for the CDR3 is TGTGCCAGTAGCCCAGAGGGGACAGCCTTTAATTCACCCCTCCACTTT. The encoded protein is CASSPEGTAFNSPLHF. Full variable domain (outside the CDR3, taken from reference TRBV19 and TRBJ1-6): DGGITQSPKYLFRKEGQNVTLSCEQNLNHDAMYWYRQDPGQGLRLIYYSQIVNDFQKGDIAEGYSVSREKKESFPLTVTSAQKNPTAFYLCASSPEGTAFNSPLHFGNGTRLTVT.

This chain connects TRBV28 to TRBJ1-6; 9 bases fit TRBD1. This CDR3 is built from 15 residues. Trimming cost V 2 bases and J 7 bases; bases outside gene matches: 3. Germline CDR1 reads MDHEN; CDR2 reads SYDVKM. The CDR3 here is CASSLVGQGNSPLHF. In DNA, the CDR3 is TGTGCCAGCAGTTTAGTGGGACAGGGAAATTCACCCCTCCACTTT.

The chain joins TRBV19 to TRBJ2-3; 11 bases are a match to TRBD2. The CDR3 covers 16 residues. Germline trimming cut 4 bases from V and 4 bases from J; bases unmatched to any gene: 7. Germline assignment: CDR1 LNHDA and CDR2 SQIVND (reference sequence). The CDR3 DNA follows: TGTGCCAGTAGTAAGCTAGCGGGAGGTCGCGCAGATACGCAGTATTTT. Its translation: CASSKLAGGRADTQYF.

V and J are TRBV5-8 and TRBJ1-2; TRBD1 aligns across 8 bases. Germline values: CDR1 SGHTS, CDR2 YDEGEE. V lost 4 bases and J lost 0; bases outside the gene matches: 8. This CDR3 contains 16 residues. For the CDR3, the DNA is TGTGCCAGCAGCGTAAGGACAGGGACTACTAACTATGGCTACACCTTC. Its protein is CASSVRTGTTNYGYTF.

This chain joins TRBV28 and TRBJ1-1; no firm D call. The germline CDR1 and CDR2 sequences are MDHEN and SYDVKM. The ends were cut back, 3 bases at V and 11 bases at J, with 16 bases in the middle. There are 13 residues in the CDR3. The CDR3 is CASSFWPSGEAFF. CDR3 bases: TGTGCCAGCAGTTTTTGGCCTAGTGGGGAGGCTTTCTTT.

V and J are TRBV4-3 and TRBJ1-2; D is ambiguous. V lost 0 bases, J lost 8 bases, and 22 bases lay in between. Germline V CDR1 and CDR2: LGHNA, YSLEER. CDR3 length: 17 amino acids. The CDR3, as DNA: TGCGCCAGCAGCCAAGATCCCCCGTCGTACAGCCCGCCCGGCTACACCTTC. It codes for CASSQDPPSYSPPGYTF.

The count of this clone is one. The chain couples TRBV7-9 to TRBJ2-1; perhaps TRBD2 as D (6 bases). V was trimmed by 0 bases and J by 6 bases, leaving 9 bases between them. The CDR3 length is 14 residues. CDR1 and CDR2 from the germline V gene are SEHNR and FQNEAQ (reference sequence). CDR3 region: CASSLAGGVNEQFF. In DNA form, the CDR3 reads TGTGCCAGCAGCTTAGCGGGAGGAGTCAATGAGCAGTTCTTC.

The chain has TRBV28 and TRBJ1-1; 7 positions match TRBD1. From germline, CDR1 is MDHEN and CDR2 SYDVKM. Trimming at V came to 8 bases and at J to 3 bases, leaving 15 bases not matched to a gene. The CDR3 covers 16 residues. CDR3 in DNA: TGTGCCAGCCAAGGTGACAGGGTAGGTTTGCACACTGAAGCTTTCTTT. Encoded protein: CASQGDRVGLHTEAFF.

This chain uses TRBV21-1 with TRBJ2-7; the table's D call, TRBD1, has no DNA check behind it. TRBV21-1 is marked as a pseudogene. The CDR3 loop spans 16 amino acids. For the CDR3, the DNA is TGTGCCAGCAGCTTCCCCTACAGGGACCTCTCCTACGAGCAGTACTTC. Protein: CASSFPYRDLSYEQYF.

This clone was seen a few times. The chain employs TRBV19 and TRBJ2-3; 11 bases map to TRBD2. V lost 5 bases, J lost 3 bases, and 4 bases stayed unmatched. The germline V gene encodes CDR1 LNHDA and CDR2 SQIVND (reference sequence). This CDR3 has 15 amino acids. For the CDR3, the DNA is TGTGCCAGTAGTCCCCCTAGCGGGAGGACAGATACGCAGTATTTT. Translated: CASSPPSGRTDTQYF.

The genes are TRBV2 and TRBJ1-2; a possible D gene is TRBD1 (5 bases). There are 13 residues in the CDR3. Trimming removed 5 bases at V and 4 bases at J, with 11 bases between. The germline V gene has CDR1 SNHLY and CDR2 FYNNEI. CDR3 loop: CASSPTEAYGYTF. CDR3 nucleotide sequence: TGTGCCAGCAGTCCGACAGAAGCCTATGGCTACACCTTC.

On this clone itself: The sample contains more than one DNA sequence encoding this CDR3. The V call is TRBV29-1, the J call TRBJ1-1; the D gene is possibly TRBD1 (6 bases). Trimming cost V 4 bases and J 7 bases, with 16 bases left between them. Per germline, CDR1 SQVTM and CDR2 ANQGSEA. The CDR3 contains 13 residues. CDR3 sequence reads: CSVARWTAGEAFF. For the CDR3, the DNA is TGCAGCGTTGCACGGTGGACAGCTGGTGAAGCTTTCTTT.

The J gene is TRBJ2-3, the V gene TRBV25-1; TRBD2 might be the D (6 bases). The CDR3 spans 13 residues. The V and J ends lost 4 bases and 1 base respectively, with 6 bases between them. Germline V lookup: CDR1 MGHDK, CDR2 SYGVNS. The DNA for the CDR3 is TGTGCCAGCAGTGTAGCGGGCACAGATACGCAGTATTTT. Translation: CASSVAGTDTQYF.

The rearrangement links TRBV7-6 to TRBJ2-5; TRBD2 matches 13 bases. The CDR3 loop spans 16 amino acids. The V gene end was trimmed by 4 bases and the J gene end by 4 bases; junction bases not matched to a gene: 6. Germline V gene sequence: CDR1 SGHVS, CDR2 FNYEAQ. The CDR3 reads CASSSTSGGARETQYF. The DNA of the CDR3 is TGTGCCAGCAGCTCCACTAGCGGGGGGGCCCGAGAGACCCAGTACTTC.

The rearrangement joins TRBV30 to TRBJ1-5; D ambiguous. The CDR3 sequence is 13 residues long. Germline V gene data show CDR1 as GTSNPN and CDR2 as SVGIG (reference sequence). V lost 0 bases and J lost 7, with 10 bases in between. CDR3 coding DNA: TGTGCCTGGAGTGTACGATCAGAACAGCCCCAGCATTTT. This sequence encodes CAWSVRSEQPQHF.

In this sample, this clone turned up once. The rearrangement uses TRBV6-5 and TRBJ1-6, with TRBD1 matching over 7 bases. Trimming cost V 7 bases and J 4 bases; bases outside gene matches: 4. Looked up from germline, CDR1 is MNHEY and CDR2 is SVGAGI. The CDR3 runs to 14 residues. CDR3 protein: CASTPGQYNSPLHF. The CDR3, as DNA: TGTGCCAGCACCCCGGGACAGTATAATTCACCCCTCCACTTT.

The chain combines TRBV4-3 with TRBJ1-2; D call uncertain. Deletions cut 4 bases from V and 5 bases from J, with 17 bases between. CDR3 length: 15 amino acids. Germline-derived CDR1 and CDR2 are LGHNA and YSLEER. As DNA, the CDR3 is TGCGCCAGCAGCCTCAACCGCGCTCCCATATATGGCTACACCTTC. This gives the protein CASSLNRAPIYGYTF.

The V and J genes are TRBV5-4 and TRBJ1-1; 7 bases line up with TRBD1. V lost 1 base and J lost 1; bases outside the gene matches: 10. The germline V gene has CDR1 SGHNT and CDR2 YYREEE (reference sequence). The CDR3 spans 17 residues. The CDR3 sequence: CASSLHGTVLRNTEAFF. DNA for the CDR3: TGTGCCAGCAGCTTGCACGGGACAGTCCTCCGGAACACTGAAGCTTTCTTT.